The next 2 T cell receptor beta chains were all read from a single sample in a study of T cells in women clearing cervical HPV infection. Assay used: immunoSEQ multiplex PCR; TCRdb lists only in-frame clones, some missing. This listing includes about 30,000 clones. The specimen was blood buffy coat. Receptors were obtained from a woman aged 18-70 years with a cervical HPV16 infection that either progressed to CIN3+ or cleared (not recorded which).

Notes on this clone: The read gets to within 3 residues of the CDR3 end, and the germline J gene fills in the rest. The chain links TRBV12-3 or TRBV12-4 to TRBJ2-7, with D tentatively TRBD1 (5 bases). V lost 3 bases and J 1 base, leaving 19 bases between the germline ends. The CDR3 runs 17 residues. The covered CDR3 bases are TGTGCCAGCAGTTTTCTCCCACCAGGGTCGGTTTCCTACGAG. Protein sequence: CASSFLPPGSVSYE. The full CDR3 reads CASSFLPPGSVSYEQYF.

On this clone: The read ends 3 residues before the CDR3 terminus; that terminus is restored from the germline J gene. The chain recombines TRBV7-8 with TRBJ2-5; 12 bases fit TRBD2. V lost 5 bases to trimming and J lost 7 bases; unmatched junction nucleotides: 8. CDR3 length: 15 residues. From germline, CDR1 is SGHVS and CDR2 FQNEAQ. The CDR3 bases that were read are TGTGCCAGCAGCCTCCGGACTAGCGGGGATGGGACC. The encoded protein is CASSLRTSGDGT. The whole CDR3 protein is CASSLRTSGDGTQYF.